This passage covers 20 T cell receptor beta chains from one sample sequenced in a study of blood T cell repertoires in COVID-19. Some clones are missing from TCRdb's copy, which holds only in-frame ones; the method was immunoSEQ multiplex PCR. Here the sample spans roughly 150,000 clones, 65% to 90% being singletons. Sequencing was performed on peripheral blood. The receptor set was obtained from a woman between 45 and 60 years old in a cohort sampled during active or convalescent COVID-19.

This clone has a handful of counts. V gene TRBV5-6 combines with J gene TRBJ1-2; TRBD1 agrees at 7 bases. The CDR3 is 13 residues long. V dropped 1 base and J dropped 7; count of bases not matched to a gene: 4. Germline loops: CDR1 SGHDT, CDR2 YYEEEE. DNA of the CDR3: TGTGCCAGCAGCTTGTCAGACAGGGTTGGCTACACCTTC. Translated: CASSLSDRVGYTF. Variable domain in full (rest from reference TRBV5-6 and TRBJ1-2): DAGVTQSPTHLIKTRGQQVTLRCSPKSGHDTVSWYQQALGQGPQFIFQYYEEEERQRGNFPDRFSGHQFPNYSSELNVNALLLGDSALYLCASSLSDRVGYTFGSGTRLTVV.

Points on this clone: One junction end does not reproduce the germline sequence, and a read error may be involved. DNA of the CDR3: TGCCCCAAGCGGGGGGTCCTTCAGCCCCAGCATTTT. It is translated as CPKRGVLQPQHF. The chain carries TRBV10-3 and TRBJ1-5; possibly TRBD1 for D (5 bases). The germline V gene has CDR1 ENHRY and CDR2 SYGVKD. This CDR3 region has 12 residues.

This chain joins TRBV7-2 and TRBJ1-1, with D possibly being TRBD1 (5 bases). The CDR3 contains 13 residues. From germline, CDR1 is SGHTA and CDR2 FQGNSA. Trimming removed 6 bases from V and 6 bases from J, with 14 bases in between. In nucleotides, the CDR3 is TGTGCCAGCAGACCCAGGGAAAATGCTGAAGCTTTCTTT. This translates into CASRPRENAEAFF.

This clone showed up many times. The chain uses TRBV6-6 and TRBJ1-5; D remains ambiguous. V lost 6 bases, J lost 5 bases, and 17 bases lay in between. The germline V gene encodes CDR1 MNHNY and CDR2 SVGAGI (reference sequence). CDR3 length: 15 residues. This CDR3 reads CASREPQRVDQPQHF. CDR3 coding DNA: TGTGCCAGCAGGGAGCCGCAGAGGGTCGATCAGCCCCAGCATTTT.

The chain links TRBV10-1 to TRBJ1-4; 9 nucleotides line up with TRBD1. Germline CDR1 reads WNHNN; CDR2 reads SYGVQD (reference sequence). Unmatched junction bases numbered 4, after V lost 2 bases and J lost 9 bases. The CDR3 is 14 residues long. The CDR3 nucleotides read TGCGCCAGCAGTGAGGGGACAGGGTCGAAAAAACTGTTTTTT. Protein: CASSEGTGSKKLFF.

There are a few counts of this clone. The rearrangement joins TRBV3-1 (or the pseudogene TRBV3-2) to TRBJ2-3; TRBD2 might be the D (6 bases). The CDR3 loop spans 13 amino acids. Germline CDR1 is LGHDT and CDR2 is YNNKEL (reference sequence). V was shortened by 4 bases and J by 1 base, with 6 bases between the two germline ends. The CDR3 is CASSRGGTDTQYF. The CDR3 nucleotides read TGTGCCAGCAGCCGGGGGGGCACAGATACGCAGTATTTT.

This clone was counted only a few times. The CDR3 nucleotides read TGTGCCAGCAGCCGACAGGGGTCTAACTATGGCTACACCTTC. This gives the protein CASSRQGSNYGYTF. This sequence joins TRBV2 and TRBJ1-2; 8 bases align to TRBD1. CDR3 length: 14 residues. Trimming at V came to 6 bases and at J to 0 bases, leaving 3 bases not matched to a gene. Per the germline V gene, CDR1 is SNHLY and CDR2 is FYNNEI.

The J gene is TRBJ2-6, the V gene TRBV4-3, with 8 positions matching TRBD1. The CDR3 totals 19 residues. V lost 2 bases, J lost 1 base, and 10 bases stayed unmatched. Germline CDR1 and CDR2: LGHNA and YSLEER. The CDR3 bases are TGCGCCAGCAGCCAAATAGGGGGACAGGTCCTTTCTGGGGCCAACGTCCTGACTTTC. It yields the protein CASSQIGGQVLSGANVLTF.

The chain has TRBV19 and TRBJ1-1; D not resolved. The germline CDR1 and CDR2 sequences are LNHDA and SQIVND (reference sequence). The CDR3 sequence is 15 residues long. Trimming took 5 bases from V and 0 from J, leaving 13 bases between them. The CDR3 here is CASSPHSSMNTEAFF. The CDR3 DNA follows: TGTGCCAGTAGTCCCCACAGCAGCATGAACACTGAAGCTTTCTTT.

J is TRBJ2-1 and V is TRBV6-5; possibly TRBD1 for D (6 bases). Germline loops: CDR1 MNHEY, CDR2 SVGAGI. CDR3 length: 15 amino acids. Trimming stripped 4 bases from V and 1 base from J, with 11 bases between. The CDR3, as DNA: TGTGCCAGCAGTTTAGCCGGGACATCCTACAATGAGCAGTTCTTC. Protein sequence: CASSLAGTSYNEQFF.

This rearrangement joins TRBV7-8 to TRBJ2-5; 8 bases are shared with TRBD2. From germline, CDR1 is SGHVS and CDR2 FQNEAQ. The CDR3 runs 13 residues. The J segment lost 4 bases and the V segment lost 5 bases, leaving 3 bases of the junction unmatched. The CDR3 coding sequence is TGTGCCAGCAGCCCGGGGGGGGTAGAGACCCAGTACTTC. This sequence encodes CASSPGGVETQYF.

CDR3: CASSLGLGQGGPNQPQHF. DNA of the CDR3: TGTGCCAGCAGCTTAGGGTTGGGGCAGGGAGGCCCCAATCAGCCCCAGCATTTT. The V and J genes are TRBV7-2 and TRBJ1-5; weak D call: TRBD1 (5 bases). The CDR3 is 18 amino acids. V was trimmed by 1 base and J by 3 bases, leaving 19 bases between them. The germline CDR1 and CDR2 sequences are SGHTA and FQGNSA. The entire variable domain, with the rest obtained from reference TRBV7-2 and TRBJ1-5, is as follows: GAGVSQSPSNKVTEKGKDVELRCDPISGHTALYWYRQSLGQGLEFLIYFQGNSAPDKSGLPSDRFSAERTGGSVSTLTIQRTQQEDSAVYLCASSLGLGQGGPNQPQHFGDGTRLSIL.

Only a few counts were recorded for this clone. The J gene is TRBJ2-7, the V gene TRBV2, with a tentative D call TRBD2 (6 bases). Trimming took off 9 bases at V and 3 bases at J, with 18 bases between the two ends. CDR1 and CDR2 (germline): SNHLY, FYNNEI. The CDR3 runs to 14 residues. The CDR3 loop reads CASMGRGLSYEQYF. The CDR3 region has the DNA TGTGCCAGTATGGGAAGGGGACTTAGCTACGAGCAGTACTTC.

CDR3 bases: TGTGCCAGCACACGATGGACAGGGAACACCGGGGAGCTGTTTTTT. It yields the protein CASTRWTGNTGELFF. This sequence joins TRBV6-5 and TRBJ2-2; 7 bases agree with TRBD1. V shed 7 bases and J 1 base; nucleotides not matched to a gene: 6. The CDR3 has 15 amino acids. From germline, CDR1 is MNHEY and CDR2 SVGAGI.

The rearrangement uses TRBV2 and TRBJ1-4, with D perhaps matching TRBD1 (5 bases). The ends were cut back, 3 bases at V and 7 bases at J, with 12 bases in the middle. This CDR3 contains 14 residues. Germline CDR1 is SNHLY and CDR2 is FYNNEI. In DNA, the CDR3 is TGTGCCAGCAGTGAGGGGGGAATAGGTGAAAAACTGTTTTTT. Encoded protein: CASSEGGIGEKLFF.

This clone has just one count. The chain uses TRBV12-3 or TRBV12-4 and TRBJ1-1; D might be TRBD1 (5 bases). The CDR3 extends over 13 amino acids. The germline V and J ends were trimmed by 6 bases and 5 bases, with 13 bases remaining between them. The CDR3 DNA sequence: TGTGCCAGCAGGGGACCTGGGGGGACTGAAGCTTTCTTT. Its protein is CASRGPGGTEAFF.

V usage is TRBV7-9 and J usage is TRBJ2-5; 7 bases align to TRBD2. Unmatched junction bases numbered 1, after V lost 2 bases and J lost 4 bases. Germline V gene lookup returns CDR1 SEHNR and CDR2 FQNEAQ (reference sequence). This CDR3 is 13 amino acids long. The CDR3 here is CASSLREGETQYF. CDR3 nucleotide sequence: TGTGCCAGCAGCTTAAGGGAGGGAGAGACCCAGTACTTC.

The chain carries TRBV4-1 and TRBJ2-1; 13 nucleotides line up with TRBD2. With 0 bases clipped from V and 10 bases from J, the junction kept 9 bases outside the gene matches. Germline lookup yields CDR1 MGHRA and CDR2 YSYEKL. There are 17 residues in the CDR3. The CDR3 spells CASSQDRLAGGVNEQFF. In nucleotides, the CDR3 is TGCGCCAGCAGCCAAGATCGACTAGCGGGGGGAGTTAACGAGCAGTTCTTC.

V usage is TRBV6-5 and J usage is TRBJ1-1, with no clear D. V was trimmed by 0 bases and J by 2 bases, leaving 13 bases between them. The germline gives CDR1 MNHEY, CDR2 SVGAGI. The CDR3 is made up of 16 amino acids. DNA of the CDR3: TGTGCCAGCAGTTACTCGACCGGGATCGGAAACACTGAAGCTTTCTTT. Its protein is CASSYSTGIGNTEAFF.

The V gene is TRBV18, the J gene TRBJ1-3; no clear D. Germline assignment: CDR1 KGHSH and CDR2 LQKENI. CDR3 length: 13 amino acids. Trimming took 0 bases from V and 9 from J, leaving 9 bases between them. CDR3 nucleotides: TGTGCCAGCTCACCACCGGCGGGTCCCACCATATATTTT. This sequence encodes CASSPPAGPTIYF.